This TCR beta chain was documented in a study of HIV-infected patients and healthy controls (dated by TCRdb to the mid-2010s). Describing the broader study: Although they stayed below normal ranges, CD4 counts in about 85% of the 16 patients rose modestly but significantly after three months of therapy. The CD4:CD8 ratio rose slightly, whereas CD8 counts showed no consistent shift during early therapy. Viral load became undetectable in about 65% of the 16 patients by the second bleed and in all patients after a further year of therapy. Patients lacked overall T-cell lymphocytopenia, and total CDR3 counts per chain did not differ significantly from controls. Whether deep TCR repertoire sequencing of small blood samples from HIV patients could capture immune perturbation and reconstitution was tested in the study. The paper as a whole reports these results and caveats: Mean usage differed significantly between HIV-infected patients and controls for eight alpha and eight beta V genes. In the study, no determination of donor HLA types was made. A major limit on how widely the findings apply, in the view of the authors, was that only sixteen HIV-infected individuals were processed. In size-matched repertoire data, the apparent post-therapy recovery of the Gini index in HIV-infected patients was not replicated. MAIT cell alpha-chain CDR3s were present at high frequency in healthy controls but severely depleted in HIV+ repertoires. Only about three months of therapy was reflected in the treated samples, a period arguably too short to observe immune reconstitution given low adult thymic output. The observed differences in diversity were not explained by the slight differences in age and sex profiles between the study cohorts. Unequal numbers of distinct sequences between patients and controls complicated comparisons, and size-matching overweighted rare events from HIV-infected data. Sequencing depth was restricted by the use of whole blood, which also prevented the dynamics of distinct T-cell subpopulations from being separated. Roughly threefold more distinct CDR3s and higher Shannon diversity were observed in healthy control repertoires than in untreated HIV+ repertoires. HIV-infected repertoires showed significantly elevated mean Gini indices relative to controls, which possibly reflects oligoclonality. Alpha-beta chain pairing was not determined in the samples. By Jaccard index and by the count of highly shared sequences, healthy controls shared more CDR3s between individuals than HIV+ patients did. During therapy, a significant decrease in frequency was seen for HIV-associated CDR3s, whereas no significant change was found for CMV-associated CDR3s, although most of them became more frequent.

The CDR3 sequence holds 15 residues, the cysteine and phenylalanine included. Of the read, only the CDR3 DNA is kept; its 45 bases are in frame from base 1. Germline trimming amounts to 4 bases on V and 5 bases on J, with 10 as the count of junction bases outside the gene matches. CDR1 and CDR2 were assigned from the germline V gene (reference sequence) as LNHNV and YYDKDF. By how much of the sample it makes up, this clonotype is medium-sized (0.01 to 0.1%). There is no known antigen for this receptor. No clone much larger than this one lies a single base away; base qualities are absent. Using SuperScript III with primers targeting the alpha and beta constant regions, about 520 ng of RNA was reverse transcribed. Alpha and beta chain libraries were generated separately via chain-specific third strand synthesis with multiplexing indices. In the protocol, all rearrangements within a chain were amplified with a single primer pair so that primer bias was avoided, and molecular barcodes were added to each cDNA molecule. The SP2 sequencing primer site and a random hexamer were carried on a 5' RACE adapter, to which purified cDNA was joined by T4 RNA Ligase 1. The authors primed second strand synthesis from the SP2 site with Phusion polymerase and used slow temperature ramps to favor optimal annealing. Each molecule's 12-nucleotide barcode consisted of two random hexamer sequences, both added before amplification and joined together. P5 and P7 adapter elements plus a second index were added in a short first PCR, which was followed by a roughly 24-cycle amplification PCR with P5s and P7 primers. Libraries received around 29 PCR cycles in total, were quantified on a Qubit, sized on a Bioanalyzer, and diluted to around 4 nM. Normalized libraries were sequenced on an Illumina MiSeq with 2 x 250 paired-end kits. Reverse transcription reactions underwent purification over MinElute columns, with elution into roughly 9.8 ul Tris-Cl. A 1:1 ratio of AMPure XP beads was used to clean the adapter ligations after they had run for roughly 20 hours at 16 degrees C. As for the authors' bioinformatics: A modified Decombinator processed the demultiplexed FASTQ files and output V, J, insert and barcode information. Sequences that shared a barcode but differed from the dominant sequence were treated as errors and discarded, and barcodes were clustered at Levenshtein distance 3 and counted to estimate the original cDNA molecules. For downstream analyses, the R packages ineq, vegan, igraph and RCytoscape were used, along with IMGT nomenclature and CDR3 definitions. V gene usage was calculated across distinct sequences, with every TCR tallied a single time to avoid skew from clonal expansion. Unique CDR3 amino acid sequences within a donor were connected in similarity networks whenever two sequences differed by a single Levenshtein edit. Published HIV-specific CDR3s (92 alpha, approximately 660 beta) and CMV-specific CDR3s (approximately 13 alpha, more than 250 beta) were assembled and queried against the repertoires. Random subsampling to size-matched repertoires showed patients' decreased diversity was not caused by their lower sequence numbers. TCRdb reprocessing: public reads trimmed at Q25 with fastp, clones called with MiXCR, in-frame beta chains kept. One record per CDR3 amino acid sequence lists the most common genes and DNA. What appears here as the V and J calls and clone size reflects TCRdb's work, not the paper's. The sample has more than 4,500 distinct CDR3 sequences on record, roughly 20% of them singletons. The ten biggest clones cover 25% to 30% of the sample.

Follow-up blood was drawn from HIV-infected patients roughly three months, about 14 weeks, after the initiation of antiretroviral therapy. Whole blood was used without fractionating the cells, so the repertoire represented all peripheral T cells without sorting. For RNA extraction, an approximately 2.7 ml sample of peripheral blood was drawn into Tempus tubes. Enrollment excluded patients who had febrile or AIDS-related illness, tumors, hepatitis B or C coinfection, immunomodulatory therapy, recent vaccination or treatment interruptions. Residual genomic DNA was removed with the TURBO-DNase kit and globin mRNA was depleted with GLOBINclear.

Sequencing used blood, obtained during antiretroviral therapy. The chain couples TRBV15 to TRBJ2-7, with 8 junctional bases fitting TRBD1. The sequence was collected from an adult with HIV infection. The nucleotide sequence reads as follows: TGTGCCACCAGCACGGACAGGGCCTTCGTAGACGAGCAGTACTTC. Its protein is CATSTDRAFVDEQYF. Reference TRBV15 and TRBJ2-7 proteins supply the regions before and after the CDR3; the full variable domain is: DAMVIQNPRYQVTQFGKPVTLSCSQTLNHNVMYWYQQKSSQAPKLLFHYYDKDFNNEADTPDNFQSRRPNTSFCFLDIRSPGLGDTAMYLCATSTDRAFVDEQYFGPGTRLTVT.